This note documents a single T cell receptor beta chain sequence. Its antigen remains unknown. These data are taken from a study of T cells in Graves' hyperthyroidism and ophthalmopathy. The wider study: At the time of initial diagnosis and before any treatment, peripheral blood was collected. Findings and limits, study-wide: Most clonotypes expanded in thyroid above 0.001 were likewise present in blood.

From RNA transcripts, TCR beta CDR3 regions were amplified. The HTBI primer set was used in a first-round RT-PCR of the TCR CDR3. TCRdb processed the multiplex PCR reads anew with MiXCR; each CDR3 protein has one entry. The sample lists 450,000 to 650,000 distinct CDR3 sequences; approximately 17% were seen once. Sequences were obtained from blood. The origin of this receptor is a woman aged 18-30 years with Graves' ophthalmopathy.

The CDR3 DNA sequence: TGCGCCAGCAGCCAAGACCCAGGGCTCAGCTATGGCTACACCTTC. The encoded protein is CASSQDPGLSYGYTF. The genes are TRBV4-1 and TRBJ1-2; possible D gene TRBD1, 5 bases. The CDR3 loop spans 15 amino acids. Per the germline V gene, CDR1 is MGHRA and CDR2 is YSYEKL. V dropped 0 bases and J dropped 4 bases, with 12 bases sitting between them.